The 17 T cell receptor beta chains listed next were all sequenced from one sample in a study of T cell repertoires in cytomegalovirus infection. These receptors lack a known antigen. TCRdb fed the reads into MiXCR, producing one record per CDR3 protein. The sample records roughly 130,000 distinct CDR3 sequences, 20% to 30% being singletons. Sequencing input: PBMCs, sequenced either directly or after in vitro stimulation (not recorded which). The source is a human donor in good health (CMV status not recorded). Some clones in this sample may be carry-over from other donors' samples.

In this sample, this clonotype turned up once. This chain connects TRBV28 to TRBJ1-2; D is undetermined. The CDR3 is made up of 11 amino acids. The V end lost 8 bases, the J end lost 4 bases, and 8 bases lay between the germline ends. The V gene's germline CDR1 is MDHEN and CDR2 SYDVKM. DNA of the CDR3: TGTGCCAGCGGTAGGGTCTATGGCTACACCTTC. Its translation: CASGRVYGYTF.

CDR3 protein: CASSPGGYEQYV. Written as DNA, the CDR3 is TGTGCCAGCAGCCCGGGGGGCTACGAGCAGTACGTC. The chain employs TRBV12-3 or TRBV12-4 and TRBJ2-7, with 7 positions matching TRBD2. The CDR3 contains 12 residues. V lost 6 bases and J lost 3; bases outside the gene matches: 2.

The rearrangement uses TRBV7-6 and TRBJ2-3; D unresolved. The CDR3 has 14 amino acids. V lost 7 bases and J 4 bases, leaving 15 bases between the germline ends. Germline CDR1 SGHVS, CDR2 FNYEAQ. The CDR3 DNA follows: TGTGCCAGCACCTCCTTGGTGGGTGCAGATACGCAGTATTTT. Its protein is CASTSLVGADTQYF.

CDR3 nucleotide sequence: TGCGCCAGCAGCCAAGATGGGGGACAGGGAGACTATGGCTACACCTTC. Translated: CASSQDGGQGDYGYTF. This chain uses TRBV4-1 with TRBJ1-2, with 9 nucleotides matching TRBD1. The length of the CDR3 is 16 residues. Trimming took 0 bases from V and 3 from J; bases not matched to a gene: 5. Germline lookup yields CDR1 MGHRA and CDR2 YSYEKL.

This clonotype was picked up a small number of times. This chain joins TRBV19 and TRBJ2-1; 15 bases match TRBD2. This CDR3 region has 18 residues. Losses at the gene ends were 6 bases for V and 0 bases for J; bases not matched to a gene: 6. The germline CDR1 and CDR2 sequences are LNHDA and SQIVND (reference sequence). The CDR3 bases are TGTGCCAGTAGGAAACCGGGACTAGCGGGAGGCTCCTACAATGAGCAGTTCTTC. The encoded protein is CASRKPGLAGGSYNEQFF.

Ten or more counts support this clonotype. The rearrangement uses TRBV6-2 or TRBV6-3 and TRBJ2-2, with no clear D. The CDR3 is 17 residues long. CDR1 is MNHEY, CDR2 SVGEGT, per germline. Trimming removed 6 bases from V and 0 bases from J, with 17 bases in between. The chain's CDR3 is CASSHSVTDANTGELFF. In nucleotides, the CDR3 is TGTGCCAGCAGCCACTCAGTGACGGACGCGAACACCGGGGAGCTGTTTTTT.

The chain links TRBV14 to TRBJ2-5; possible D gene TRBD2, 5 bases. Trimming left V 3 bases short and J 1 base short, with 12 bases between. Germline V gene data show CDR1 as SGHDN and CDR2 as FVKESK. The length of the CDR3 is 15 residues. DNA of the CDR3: TGTGCCAGCAGCCAGATCCCCGGGATCCAAGAGACCCAGTACTTC. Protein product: CASSQIPGIQETQYF.

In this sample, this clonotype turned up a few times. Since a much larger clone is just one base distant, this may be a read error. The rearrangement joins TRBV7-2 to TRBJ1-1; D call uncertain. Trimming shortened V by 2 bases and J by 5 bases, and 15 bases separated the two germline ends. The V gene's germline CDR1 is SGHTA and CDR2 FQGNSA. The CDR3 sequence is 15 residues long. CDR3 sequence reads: CASSLSTSVITEAFF. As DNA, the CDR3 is TGTGCCAGCAGCTTAAGCACCAGTGTGATTACTGAAGCTTTCTTT. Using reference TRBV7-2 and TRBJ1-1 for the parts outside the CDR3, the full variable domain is GAGVSQSPSNKVTEKGKDVELRCDPISGHTALYWYRQSLGQGLEFLIYFQGNSAPDKSGLPSDRFSAERTGGSVSTLTIQRTQQEDSAVYLCASSLSTSVITEAFFGQGTRLTVV.

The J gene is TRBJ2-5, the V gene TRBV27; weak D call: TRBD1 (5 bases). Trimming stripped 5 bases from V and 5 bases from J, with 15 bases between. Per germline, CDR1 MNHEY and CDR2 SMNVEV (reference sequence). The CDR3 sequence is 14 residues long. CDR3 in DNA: TGTGCCAGCAGTCGGACAACCTCCCGGGAGACCCAGTACTTC. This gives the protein CASSRTTSRETQYF.

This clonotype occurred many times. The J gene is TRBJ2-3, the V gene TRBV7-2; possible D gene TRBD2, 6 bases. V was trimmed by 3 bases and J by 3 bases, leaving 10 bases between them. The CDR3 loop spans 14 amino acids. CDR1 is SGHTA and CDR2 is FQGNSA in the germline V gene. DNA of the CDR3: TGTGCCAGCAGCTTTAGGAGGGGAACAGATACGCAGTATTTT. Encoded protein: CASSFRRGTDTQYF.

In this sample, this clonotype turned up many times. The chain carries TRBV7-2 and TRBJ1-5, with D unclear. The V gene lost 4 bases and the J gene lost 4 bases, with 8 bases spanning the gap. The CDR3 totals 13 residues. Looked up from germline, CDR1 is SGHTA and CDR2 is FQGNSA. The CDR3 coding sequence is TGTGCCAGCAGCTACCGAGGTAATCAGCCCCAGCATTTT. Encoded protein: CASSYRGNQPQHF. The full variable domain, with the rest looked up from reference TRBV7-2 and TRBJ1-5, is GAGVSQSPSNKVTEKGKDVELRCDPISGHTALYWYRQSLGQGLEFLIYFQGNSAPDKSGLPSDRFSAERTGGSVSTLTIQRTQQEDSAVYLCASSYRGNQPQHFGDGTRLSIL.

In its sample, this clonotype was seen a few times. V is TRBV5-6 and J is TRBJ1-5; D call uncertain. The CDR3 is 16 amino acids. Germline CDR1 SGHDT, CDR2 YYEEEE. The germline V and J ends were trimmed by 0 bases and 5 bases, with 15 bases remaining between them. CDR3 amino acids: CASSLGLGSVDQPQHF. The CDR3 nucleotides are TGTGCCAGCAGCTTGGGGTTGGGCAGTGTGGATCAGCCCCAGCATTTT.

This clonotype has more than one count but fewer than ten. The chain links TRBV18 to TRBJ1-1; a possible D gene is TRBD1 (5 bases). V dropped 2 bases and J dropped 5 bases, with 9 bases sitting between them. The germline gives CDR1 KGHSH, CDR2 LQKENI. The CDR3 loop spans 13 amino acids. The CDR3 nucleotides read TGTGCCAGCTCACCAAAGGGGAGTACTGAAGCTTTCTTT. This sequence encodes CASSPKGSTEAFF.

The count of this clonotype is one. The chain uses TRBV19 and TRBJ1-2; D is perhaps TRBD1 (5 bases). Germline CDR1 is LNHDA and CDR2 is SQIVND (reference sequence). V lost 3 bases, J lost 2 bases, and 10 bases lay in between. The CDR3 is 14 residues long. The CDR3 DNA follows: TGTGCCAGTAGTATCGTGGGACGGAACTATGGCTACACCTTC. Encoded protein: CASSIVGRNYGYTF.

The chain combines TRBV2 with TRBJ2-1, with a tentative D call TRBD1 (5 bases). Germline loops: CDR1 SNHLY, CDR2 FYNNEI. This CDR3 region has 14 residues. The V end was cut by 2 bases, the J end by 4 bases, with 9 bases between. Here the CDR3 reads CASSEWGDYNEQFF. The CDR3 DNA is TGTGCCAGCAGTGAATGGGGCGATTACAATGAGCAGTTCTTC. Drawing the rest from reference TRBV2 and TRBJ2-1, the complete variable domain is EPEVTQTPSHQVTQMGQEVILRCVPISNHLYFYWYRQILGQKVEFLVSFYNNEISEKSEIFDDQFSVERPDGSNFTLKIRSTKLEDSAMYFCASSEWGDYNEQFFGPGTRLTVL.

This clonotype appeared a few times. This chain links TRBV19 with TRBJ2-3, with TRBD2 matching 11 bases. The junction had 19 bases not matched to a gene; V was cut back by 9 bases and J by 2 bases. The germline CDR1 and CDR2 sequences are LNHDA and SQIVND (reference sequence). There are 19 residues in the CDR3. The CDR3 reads CASSPTGTTSGNPTDTQYF. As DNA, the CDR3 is TGTGCCAGCTCTCCCACAGGAACGACTAGCGGGAACCCCACAGATACGCAGTATTTT.

The CDR3 sequence: CASSLAGRSEQFF. CDR3 nucleotides: TGCGCCAGCAGCTTGGCGGGGCGGAGTGAGCAGTTCTTC. The chain employs TRBV5-1 and TRBJ2-1, with D possibly called TRBD1 or TRBD2 (5 bases each). The CDR3 sequence is 13 residues long. The germline V and J ends were trimmed by 0 bases and 9 bases, with 10 bases remaining between them. In germline, CDR1 is SGHRS, CDR2 YFSETQ.